Below, 29 T cell receptor beta chains from the same sample are listed, as sequenced in a study of technical replicates of blood from several donors. Assay: immunoSEQ multiplex PCR; the TCRdb copy retains only in-frame clones and omits some. The top ten clones hold 0.33% of a sample with just over 95,000 clones, approximately 94% of them seen once. The sample was T cells isolated from PBMCs. The receptors originated from a human donor in good health.

Concerning this clone: The junction departs from the called germline gene at one end, perhaps through a read error. The chain links TRBV11-3 to TRBJ2-7; TRBD1 agrees at 10 bases. The CDR3 extends over 11 amino acids. CDR1 SGHNT and CDR2 YENEEA come from the germline V gene. DNA of the CDR3: TGTGCCAGCAGCCTAGACAGGGGGCCGTACTTC. This sequence encodes CASSLDRGPYF.

The V and J genes are TRBV4-2 and TRBJ2-5; 9 nucleotides line up with TRBD2. Trimming removed 1 base from V and 2 bases from J; junction bases left unmatched: 8. The V gene's germline CDR1 is LGHNA and CDR2 YNFKEQ. This CDR3 spans 17 amino acids. CDR3 sequence: CASSQVQTSGTQETQYF. The CDR3 DNA follows: TGTGCCAGCAGCCAAGTACAGACTAGCGGTACGCAAGAGACCCAGTACTTC.

The chain couples TRBV10-3 to TRBJ2-3; tentatively, D is TRBD2 (6 bases). Trimming stripped 8 bases from V and 2 bases from J, with 11 bases between. There are 13 residues in the CDR3. Germline V CDR1 and CDR2: ENHRY, SYGVKD. In DNA, the CDR3 is TGTGCCATCTTGCGGGATCTCACAGATACGCAGTATTTT. Translation gives CAILRDLTDTQYF.

The chain links TRBV10-3 to TRBJ2-4, with 13 bases matching TRBD2. The CDR3 runs to 14 residues. In germline, CDR1 is ENHRY, CDR2 SYGVKD. J was trimmed by 6 bases and V by 10 bases; bases with no gene match: 6. In nucleotides, the CDR3 is TGTGCCAGCGGACTAGCGGGAGAAGGAAACATTCAGTACTTC. Translation: CASGLAGEGNIQYF.

This clone was counted only a few times. The chain has TRBV27 and TRBJ1-1, with 7 bases aligning to TRBD1. The CDR3 sequence is 11 residues long. Germline V gives CDR1 MNHEY, CDR2 SMNVEV (reference sequence). Trimming cost V 6 bases and J 12 bases; bases outside gene matches: 7. CDR3 in amino acids: CASRTGKWTFF. The CDR3 DNA is TGTGCCAGCAGGACAGGGAAGTGGACTTTCTTT.

This clone turned up a few times. V is TRBV5-1 and J is TRBJ2-1; 8 bases match TRBD2. This CDR3 contains 17 residues. Germline V gene data show CDR1 as SGHRS and CDR2 as YFSETQ. The ends lost 4 bases at V and 4 bases at J; junction bases unmatched: 13. The chain's CDR3 is CASSRGGAGGPYNEQFF. CDR3 nucleotide sequence: TGCGCCAGCAGCAGAGGGGGGGCGGGAGGCCCTTACAATGAGCAGTTCTTC.

This chain links TRBV6-5 with TRBJ2-1; the match to TRBD2 covers 7 bases. This CDR3 has 13 residues. The ends lost 7 bases at V and 3 bases at J; junction bases unmatched: 3. Germline CDR1 MNHEY, CDR2 SVGAGI. CDR3 region: CASNGGGYNEQFF. The CDR3 DNA follows: TGTGCCAGCAATGGCGGGGGCTACAATGAGCAGTTCTTC.

As regards this clone: Other DNA sequences in the sample encode the same CDR3. The V call is TRBV19, the J call TRBJ1-1; a possible D gene is TRBD1 (5 bases). Germline V gene sequence: CDR1 LNHDA, CDR2 SQIVND (reference sequence). CDR3 length equals 12 residues. V shed 7 bases and J shed 4 bases, with 10 bases lying between them. The CDR3 DNA follows: TGTGCCAGTATGTTCGGGGGCACTGAAGCTTTCTTT. Residues: CASMFGGTEAFF.

The chain employs TRBV29-1 and TRBJ2-1, with 8 bases matching TRBD1. The CDR3 covers 12 residues. CDR1 is SQVTM, CDR2 ANQGSEA, per germline. V was pared by 7 bases and J by 7 bases, with 6 bases of the junction left unmatched. DNA of the CDR3: TGCAGCGCAGGGGGCGCGGTAAATGAGCAGTTCTTC. It encodes CSAGGAVNEQFF.

The V gene is TRBV9, the J gene TRBJ1-2, with TRBD1 matching 7 bases. Trimming cost V 3 bases and J 0 bases; bases outside gene matches: 8. Germline V gives CDR1 SGDLS, CDR2 YYNGEE. The CDR3 sequence is 16 residues long. CDR3 residues: CASSASGTASNYGYTF. The CDR3 bases are TGTGCCAGCAGCGCTTCCGGGACAGCTTCTAACTATGGCTACACCTTC.

The chain uses TRBV13 and TRBJ2-2; tentative D call: TRBD2 (5 bases). This CDR3 region has 18 residues. V was pared by 3 bases and J by 6 bases, with 23 bases between. Germline V gene sequence: CDR1 PRHDT, CDR2 FYEKMQ (reference sequence). CDR3 sequence reads: CASSFSMARASSSGELFF. The CDR3 DNA is TGTGCCAGCAGCTTTTCAATGGCGCGGGCTAGCTCTTCCGGGGAGCTGTTTTTT.

Turning to this clone: The sample holds other DNA sequences that translate to the same CDR3. This sequence joins TRBV18 and TRBJ1-2, with 7 bases matching TRBD1. This CDR3 comprises 14 residues. Losses at the gene ends were 6 bases for V and 3 bases for J; bases not matched to a gene: 7. The germline V gene encodes CDR1 KGHSH and CDR2 LQKENI. CDR3 residues: CASSPRQGDYGYTF. CDR3 nucleotides: TGTGCCAGCTCCCCGAGACAGGGCGACTATGGCTACACCTTC.

The chain couples TRBV10-3 to TRBJ2-3; D gene unclear. V lost 8 bases and J lost 0, with 12 bases in between. Germline-derived CDR1 and CDR2 are ENHRY and SYGVKD. This CDR3 spans 14 amino acids. As DNA, the CDR3 is TGTGCCATCTCTCTAAGTTCGAGCACAGATACGCAGTATTTT. Translated, it gives CAISLSSSTDTQYF.

This rearrangement joins TRBV7-9 to TRBJ1-1, with D possibly matching TRBD1 (6 bases). Trimming removed 5 bases at V and 8 bases at J, with 9 bases between. Germline CDR1 and CDR2: SEHNR and FQNEAQ (reference sequence). This CDR3 contains 11 residues. For the CDR3, the DNA is TGTGCCAGCAGCCCCACAGGGGAAGCTTTCTTT. Translated, it gives CASSPTGEAFF.

The CDR3 loop reads CASSLTRSDEQFF. In DNA, the CDR3 is TGTGCCAGCAGCTTAACCCGGTCGGATGAGCAGTTCTTC. The chain employs TRBV7-7 and TRBJ2-1; D is undetermined. CDR1 and CDR2 from the germline V gene are SSHAT and FNYEAQ (reference sequence). Trimming took 2 bases from V and 8 from J, leaving 10 bases between them. The CDR3 is 13 residues long.

The chain has TRBV5-6 and TRBJ2-3; D may be TRBD2 (5 bases). Deletions cut 5 bases from V and 6 bases from J, with 10 bases between. This CDR3 is built from 12 residues. Germline assignment: CDR1 SGHDT and CDR2 YYEEEE. The CDR3 DNA follows: TGTGCCAGCAGTCCCGGCGGGGATACGCAGTATTTT. Translating gives CASSPGGDTQYF.

This sequence joins TRBV6-5 and TRBJ1-1; TRBD1 aligns across 7 bases. V dropped 4 bases and J dropped 6; count of bases not matched to a gene: 11. In germline, CDR1 is MNHEY, CDR2 SVGAGI. The CDR3 has 15 residues. CDR3 DNA: TGTGCCAGCAGTTCCCATTCAACAGGGGAAGCTGAAGCTTTCTTT. It yields the protein CASSSHSTGEAEAFF.

V and J are TRBV6-6 and TRBJ2-3; possible D gene TRBD1, 6 bases. V lost 2 bases and J 3 bases, leaving 15 bases between the germline ends. Germline lookup yields CDR1 MNHNY and CDR2 SVGAGI (reference sequence). The CDR3 sequence is 16 residues long. The DNA of the CDR3 is TGTGCCAGCAGTTACCCAACGACAGGATGGACAGATACGCAGTATTTT. Encoded protein: CASSYPTTGWTDTQYF.

The rearrangement links TRBV7-6 to TRBJ2-1, with D tentatively TRBD2 (7 bases). CDR3 length: 17 amino acids. Germline lookup yields CDR1 SGHVS and CDR2 FNYEAQ. V shed 4 bases and J shed 8 bases, with 24 bases lying between them. CDR3 in amino acids: CASSSQVGGGGMDEQFF. CDR3 DNA sequence: TGTGCCAGCAGCTCACAGGTGGGGGGAGGGGGTATGGATGAGCAGTTCTTC.

CDR3 DNA: TGTGCCAGCAGTTACTCCCCGGGGGACAGCACTGAAGCTTTCTTT. It translates to CASSYSPGDSTEAFF. V is TRBV6-5 and J is TRBJ1-1; 7 nucleotides align to TRBD1. Germline CDR1 is MNHEY and CDR2 is SVGAGI. The CDR3 sequence is 15 residues long. J was trimmed by 4 bases and V by 0 bases; bases with no gene match: 5.

The chain employs TRBV6-5 and TRBJ2-1; D is unclear. Trimming removed 7 bases from V and 4 bases from J, with 8 bases in between. Germline loops: CDR1 MNHEY, CDR2 SVGAGI. The CDR3 runs 12 residues. The DNA for the CDR3 is TGTGCCAGCATCTCGGGTTACAATGAGCAGTTCTTC. It is translated as CASISGYNEQFF.

This clone was observed a single time. This sequence joins TRBV15 and TRBJ2-7, with 9 bases matching TRBD2. With V trimmed by 1 base and J by 0 bases, 7 bases remained unmatched. Per germline, CDR1 LNHNV and CDR2 YYDKDF (reference sequence). The CDR3 totals 17 residues. This CDR3 is CATSRGRHSGSSYEQYF. The CDR3, as DNA: TGTGCCACCAGCAGAGGAAGACATAGCGGGAGCTCCTACGAGCAGTACTTC.

This chain connects TRBV30 to TRBJ2-1; 12 nucleotides match TRBD2. V lost 3 bases and J lost 7; bases outside the gene matches: 4. CDR3 length: 14 amino acids. CDR1 GTSNPN and CDR2 SVGIG come from the germline V gene (reference sequence). CDR3 DNA: TGTGCCTGGAGCCGACTAGCGGGAGCTAATGAGCAGTTCTTC. Its translation is CAWSRLAGANEQFF.

CDR3 DNA: TGTGCCAGCAGCTTAGGGTTTAGTAGGGAGCTGTTTTTT. Its translation: CASSLGFSRELFF. This chain links TRBV7-2 with TRBJ2-2; D gene ambiguous. Trimming left V 1 base short and J 9 bases short, with 9 bases between. Germline CDR1 and CDR2: SGHTA and FQGNSA. The CDR3 is 13 residues long.

The V and J genes are TRBV10-3 and TRBJ2-5, with TRBD2 matching over 8 bases. V lost 8 bases and J lost 0; bases outside the gene matches: 5. CDR3 size: 14 residues. The germline V gene encodes CDR1 ENHRY and CDR2 SYGVKD. CDR3 sequence: CAIAELADQETQYF. CDR3 in DNA: TGTGCCATCGCTGAACTAGCGGACCAAGAGACCCAGTACTTC.

CDR3 nucleotides: TGTGCCAGCAGCTTAGGGACTAGCGGGATCTACGAGCAGTACTTC. Translated, it gives CASSLGTSGIYEQYF. The V and J genes are TRBV11-1 and TRBJ2-7; 12 nucleotides agree with TRBD2. CDR1 is SGHAT and CDR2 is FQDESV in the germline V gene (reference sequence). The CDR3 extends over 15 amino acids. V lost 1 base, J lost 3 bases, and 1 base stayed unmatched.

The rearrangement joins TRBV9 to TRBJ2-1; D call uncertain. Germline CDR1 SGDLS, CDR2 YYNGEE. The CDR3 is 16 residues long. The V gene lost 0 bases and the J gene lost 0 bases, with 10 bases spanning the gap. The chain's CDR3 is CASSVGLSPSYNEQFF. The CDR3 DNA follows: TGTGCCAGCAGCGTAGGGTTGAGTCCCTCCTACAATGAGCAGTTCTTC.

The V gene is TRBV7-9, the J gene TRBJ2-3; D is unresolved. V was clipped by 5 bases and J by 0 bases, with 15 bases between them. Germline V gene sequence: CDR1 SEHNR, CDR2 FQNEAQ (reference sequence). The CDR3 sequence is 16 residues long. DNA for the CDR3: TGTGCCAGCAGCCGGCCGCTCGTGACTAGCACAGATACGCAGTATTTT. Its protein product is CASSRPLVTSTDTQYF.

The CDR3 DNA sequence: TGCGCCAGCAGGACAGGGGTCAATCAGCCCCAGCATTTT. Its translation is CASRTGVNQPQHF. The V call is TRBV10-2, the J call TRBJ1-5; 8 bases fit TRBD1. The germline CDR1 and CDR2 sequences are WSHSY and SAAADI. Trimming removed 6 bases from V and 3 bases from J; junction bases left unmatched: 1. The CDR3 consists of 13 residues.